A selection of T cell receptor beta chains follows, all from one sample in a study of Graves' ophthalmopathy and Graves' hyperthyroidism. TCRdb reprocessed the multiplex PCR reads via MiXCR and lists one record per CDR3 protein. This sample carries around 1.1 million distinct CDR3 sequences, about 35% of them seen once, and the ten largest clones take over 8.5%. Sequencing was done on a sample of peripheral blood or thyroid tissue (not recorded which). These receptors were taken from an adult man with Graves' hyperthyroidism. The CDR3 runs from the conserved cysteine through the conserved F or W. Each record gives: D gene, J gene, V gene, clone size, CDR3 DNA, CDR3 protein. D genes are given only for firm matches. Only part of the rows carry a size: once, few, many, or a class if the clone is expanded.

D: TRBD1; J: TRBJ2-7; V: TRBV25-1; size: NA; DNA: TGTGCCAGCGTTACCGGGACAGCTTCCTACGAGCAGTACTTC; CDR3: CASVTGTASYEQYF
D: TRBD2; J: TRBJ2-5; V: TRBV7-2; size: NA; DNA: TGTGCCAGCAGCCCTCGGACTAGCAAGGGGGAGACCCAGTACTTC; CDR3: CASSPRTSKGETQYF
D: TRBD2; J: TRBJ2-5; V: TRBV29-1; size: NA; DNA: TGCAGCAGCCAAGCTAGCGGGATGAGGACCCAGTACTTC; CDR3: CSSQASGMRTQYF
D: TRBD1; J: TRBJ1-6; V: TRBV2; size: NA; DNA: TGTGCCAGTCGCGCCCAACAGGGGAGGAATTCACCCCTCCACTTT; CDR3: CASRAQQGRNSPLHF
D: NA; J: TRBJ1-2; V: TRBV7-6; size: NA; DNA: TGTGCCAGCAGTCCTAACGACAGTCTTTTAAACTATGGCTACACCTTC; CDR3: CASSPNDSLLNYGYTF
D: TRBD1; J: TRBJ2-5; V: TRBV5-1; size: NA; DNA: TGCGCCAGCAGGGGGGGACAGGGAGAGACCCAGTACTTC; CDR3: CASRGGQGETQYF
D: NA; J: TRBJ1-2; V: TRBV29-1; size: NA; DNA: TGCAGCTTGGGGACCCACTATGGCTACACCTTC; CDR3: CSLGTHYGYTF
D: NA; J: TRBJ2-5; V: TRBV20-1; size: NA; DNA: TGCAGTGCTAGGAGCGGCCACCAAGAGACCCAGTACTTC; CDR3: CSARSGHQETQYF
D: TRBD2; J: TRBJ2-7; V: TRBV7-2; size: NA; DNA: TGTGCCAGCATCGGCCCCCGGGAGGATGCCGAGCAGTACTTC; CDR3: CASIGPREDAEQYF
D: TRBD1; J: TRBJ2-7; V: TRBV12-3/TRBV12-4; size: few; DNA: TGTGCCTGCAGTTTAAGACAGGGGGCCCGCAACGAGCAGTACTTC; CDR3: CACSLRQGARNEQYF
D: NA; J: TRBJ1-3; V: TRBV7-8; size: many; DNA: TGTGCCAGCAGCCCCCAGGGCGTCTTTGGAAACACCATATATTTT; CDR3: CASSPQGVFGNTIYF
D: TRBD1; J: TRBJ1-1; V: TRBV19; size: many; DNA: TGTGCCAGTAGTACCAGGGGGCGCGGTGGCTTGGCTGAAGCTTTCTTT; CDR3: CASSTRGRGGLAEAFF
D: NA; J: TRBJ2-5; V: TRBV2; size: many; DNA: TGTGCCAGCGCATGGCAGGCATTACAAGAGACCCAGTACTTC; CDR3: CASAWQALQETQYF
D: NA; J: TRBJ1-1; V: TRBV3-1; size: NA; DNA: TGTGCCAGCAGCCAAGAAGCGCAGGGAAACACTGAAGCTTTCTTT; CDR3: CASSQEAQGNTEAFF
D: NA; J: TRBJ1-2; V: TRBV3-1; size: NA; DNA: TGTGCCAGCAGCGAAAACGGACTCGTCGTCTATGGCTACACCTTC; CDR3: CASSENGLVVYGYTF
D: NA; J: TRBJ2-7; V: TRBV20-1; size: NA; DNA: TGCAGTGGGAGGGCCTATAGGTACGAGCAGTACTTC; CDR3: CSGRAYRYEQYF
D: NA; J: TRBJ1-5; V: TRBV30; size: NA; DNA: TGTGCCTGGAGCGACGGACACAGCAATCAGCCCCAGCATTTT; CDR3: CAWSDGHSNQPQHF
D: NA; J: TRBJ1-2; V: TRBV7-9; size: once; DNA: TGTGCCAGCAGCTTGGTCGGGTTGTGGACCTTC; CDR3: CASSLVGLWTF
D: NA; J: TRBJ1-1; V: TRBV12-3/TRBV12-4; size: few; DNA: TGTGCCAGCAACCCCGACAGGAAGAGAGAAGCTTTCTTT; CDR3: CASNPDRKREAFF
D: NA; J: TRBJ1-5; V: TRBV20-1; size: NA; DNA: TGCAGTGCTAGATCGCCGCCGCATCAGCCCCAGCATTTT; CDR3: CSARSPPHQPQHF
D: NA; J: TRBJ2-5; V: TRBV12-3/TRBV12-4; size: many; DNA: TGTGCCAGCAGTCAGACCGAGTCTCTAGAGACCCAGTACTTC; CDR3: CASSQTESLETQYF
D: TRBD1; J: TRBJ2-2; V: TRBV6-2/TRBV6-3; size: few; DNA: TGTGCCAGCAGTTACTCGCGGGACAGGGGCACCGGGGAGCTGTTTTTT; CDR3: CASSYSRDRGTGELFF
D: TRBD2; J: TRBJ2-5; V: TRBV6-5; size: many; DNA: TGTGCCAGCATCCCGGGACTAGCGGGGATTTACCAAGAGACCCAGTACTTC; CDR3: CASIPGLAGIYQETQYF
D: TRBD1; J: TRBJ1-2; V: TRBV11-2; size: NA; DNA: TGTGCCAGCAGCTCACGGACAGGGGACTATGGCTACACCTTC; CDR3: CASSSRTGDYGYTF
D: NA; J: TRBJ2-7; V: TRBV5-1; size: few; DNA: TGCGCCAGCTTGGTGCGGCAAAGCTACGAGCAGTACTTC; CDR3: CASLVRQSYEQYF
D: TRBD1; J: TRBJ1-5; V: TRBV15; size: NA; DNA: TGTGCCACCAGCAGGGGAGGGACAGGGCCTCAGCCCCAGCATTTT; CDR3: CATSRGGTGPQPQHF
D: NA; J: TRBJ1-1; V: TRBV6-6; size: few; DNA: TGTGCCAGCAGTTACGGGACTTTTGAAGCTTTCTTT; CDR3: CASSYGTFEAFF
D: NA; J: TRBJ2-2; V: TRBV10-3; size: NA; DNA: TGTGCCATCAGATCTTCTAGCAGGGGGGCCGGGGAGCTGTTTTTT; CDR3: CAIRSSSRGAGELFF
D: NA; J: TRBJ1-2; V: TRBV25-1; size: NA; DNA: TGTGCCGGCAACCAGGGGTATACTAACTATGGCTACACCTTC; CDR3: CAGNQGYTNYGYTF
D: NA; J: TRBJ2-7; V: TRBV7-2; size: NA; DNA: TGTGCCAGCAGCCAAGATAGCGCCGGGACACATACCTACGAGCAGTACTTC; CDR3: CASSQDSAGTHTYEQYF
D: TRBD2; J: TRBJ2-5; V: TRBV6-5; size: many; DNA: TGTGCCAGCAACCGGGGGGACGGCTCCACATCGGAATACTTC; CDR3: CASNRGDGSTSEYF
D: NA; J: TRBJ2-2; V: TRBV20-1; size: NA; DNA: TGCAGTGCTAGAGCCGGTTCTATCACCGGGGAGCTGTTTTTT; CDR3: CSARAGSITGELFF
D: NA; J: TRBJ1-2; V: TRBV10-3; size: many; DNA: TGTGCCATCAACTCCGGGGGAACCTATGGCTACACCTTC; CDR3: CAINSGGTYGYTF
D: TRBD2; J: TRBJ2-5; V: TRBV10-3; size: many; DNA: TGTGCCAGCAACCTAGCGGGAGAAGGAGAGACCCAGTACTTC; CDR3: CASNLAGEGETQYF
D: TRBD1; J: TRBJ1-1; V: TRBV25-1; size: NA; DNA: TGTGCCAGTGTGGACACAGGGGGGCACACTGAAGCTTTCTTT; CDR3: CASVDTGGHTEAFF
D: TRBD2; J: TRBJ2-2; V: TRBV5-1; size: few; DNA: TGCGCCAGTACGGGACTAGCGAACACCGGGGAGCTGTTTTTT; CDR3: CASTGLANTGELFF
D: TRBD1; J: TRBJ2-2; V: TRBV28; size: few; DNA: TGTGCCAGCAGCCCGGGACAGCGAGTAACCGGGGAGCTGTTTTTT; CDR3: CASSPGQRVTGELFF
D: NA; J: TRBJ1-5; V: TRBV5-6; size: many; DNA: TGTGCCAGCAGCTGGCAGGGCAATCAGCCCCAGCATTTT; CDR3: CASSWQGNQPQHF
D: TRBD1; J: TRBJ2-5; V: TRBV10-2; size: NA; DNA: TGTGCCAGCAGTGGGAAGACAGGGGGCAACCAAGAGACCCAGTACTTC; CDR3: CASSGKTGGNQETQYF
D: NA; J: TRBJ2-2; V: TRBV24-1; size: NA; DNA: TGTGCCACCAGTGATCCAGGGCCGACCGGGGGGCTGTTTTTT; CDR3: CATSDPGPTGGLFF
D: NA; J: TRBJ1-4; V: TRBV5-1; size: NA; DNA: TGCGCCAGCAGCCCACTAACAAATGAAAAACTGTTTTTT; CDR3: CASSPLTNEKLFF
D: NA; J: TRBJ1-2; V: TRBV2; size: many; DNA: TGTGCCAGCCGTTCCCAGGGAATCTATGGCTACACCTTC; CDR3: CASRSQGIYGYTF
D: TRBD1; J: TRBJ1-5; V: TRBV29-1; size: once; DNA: TGCAGCGTTGACGACAGGGGTAATCAGCCCCAGCATTTT; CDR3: CSVDDRGNQPQHF
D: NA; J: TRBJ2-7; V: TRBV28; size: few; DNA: TGTGCCACCCAAGGCTACGAGCAGTACTTC; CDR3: CATQGYEQYF
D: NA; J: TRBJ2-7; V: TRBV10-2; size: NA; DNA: TGCGCCAGCAGCCAAGAAACGTGGGCGGGGGCGGGACCCGGCGGGCACGAGCAGTACTTC; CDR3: CASSQETWAGAGPGGHEQYF
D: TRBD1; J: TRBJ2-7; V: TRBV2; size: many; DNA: TGTGCCAGCAGTCCACAGACGACAGGGGCCGGATACGAGCAGTACTTC; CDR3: CASSPQTTGAGYEQYF
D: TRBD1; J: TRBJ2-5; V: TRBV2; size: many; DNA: TGTGCCAGCAGTGCCGTGACAGGGGGCAACCAAGAGACCCAGTACTTC; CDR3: CASSAVTGGNQETQYF
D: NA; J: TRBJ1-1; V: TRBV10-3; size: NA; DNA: TGTGCCACCGGTTCTCGTCCGGGAACCCGAGCTTTCTTT; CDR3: CATGSRPGTRAFF
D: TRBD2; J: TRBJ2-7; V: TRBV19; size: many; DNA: TGTGCCAGTAAGAGGGGACTAGCGGGGGACTACGAGCAGTACTTC; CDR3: CASKRGLAGDYEQYF
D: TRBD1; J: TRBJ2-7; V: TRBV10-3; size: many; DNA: TGTGCCAGCAGGGGACAGGGTCCCTACGAGCAGTACTTC; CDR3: CASRGQGPYEQYF
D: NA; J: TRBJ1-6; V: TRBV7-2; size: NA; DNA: TGTGCCAGCAGCTTGATAGGGACGACCTATTCACCCCTCCACTTT; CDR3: CASSLIGTTYSPLHF
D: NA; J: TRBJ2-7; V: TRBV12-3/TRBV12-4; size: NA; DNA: TGTGCCAGCAGTTCCGGGCCCAGAAGCTACGAGCAGTACTTC; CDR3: CASSSGPRSYEQYF
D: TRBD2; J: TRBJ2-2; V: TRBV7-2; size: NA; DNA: TGTGCCAGCAGCTACGGACTAGTCAACACCGGGGAGCTGTTTTTT; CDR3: CASSYGLVNTGELFF
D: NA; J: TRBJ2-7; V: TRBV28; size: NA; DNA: TGTGCCAGCAGTTCCCAGGGCGGAAATACCTACGAGCAGTACTTC; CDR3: CASSSQGGNTYEQYF
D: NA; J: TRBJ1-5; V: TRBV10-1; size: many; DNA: TGCGCCAGCACTCCCAGGGACATCGGGTGGCATCAGCCCCAGCATTTT; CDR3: CASTPRDIGWHQPQHF
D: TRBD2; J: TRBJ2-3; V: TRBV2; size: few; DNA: TGTGCCAGCAGTAGCGGGGGGGCTACAGATACGCAGTATTTT; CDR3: CASSSGGATDTQYF
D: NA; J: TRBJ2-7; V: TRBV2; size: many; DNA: TGTGCCAGCAGTGAACGCCTGGGGGGCTCCTACGAGCAGTACTTC; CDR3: CASSERLGGSYEQYF
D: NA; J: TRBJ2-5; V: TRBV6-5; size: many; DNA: TGTGCCAGCAGCCACCGCCTTTTGGGCCGGGAGACCCAGTACTTC; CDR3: CASSHRLLGRETQYF